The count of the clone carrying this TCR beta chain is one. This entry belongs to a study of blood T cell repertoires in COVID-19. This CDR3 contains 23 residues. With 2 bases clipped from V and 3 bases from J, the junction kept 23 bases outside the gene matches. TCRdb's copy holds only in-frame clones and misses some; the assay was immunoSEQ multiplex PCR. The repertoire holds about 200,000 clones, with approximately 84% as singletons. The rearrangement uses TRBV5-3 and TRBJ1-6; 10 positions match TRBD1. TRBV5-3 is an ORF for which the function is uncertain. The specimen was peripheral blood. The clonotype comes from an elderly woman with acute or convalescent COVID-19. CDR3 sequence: CARSLPGRDRGYVGTGYNSPLHF. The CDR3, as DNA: TGTGCCAGAAGCTTACCCGGCCGGGACAGGGGATACGTAGGGACAGGCTATAATTCACCCCTCCACTTT.